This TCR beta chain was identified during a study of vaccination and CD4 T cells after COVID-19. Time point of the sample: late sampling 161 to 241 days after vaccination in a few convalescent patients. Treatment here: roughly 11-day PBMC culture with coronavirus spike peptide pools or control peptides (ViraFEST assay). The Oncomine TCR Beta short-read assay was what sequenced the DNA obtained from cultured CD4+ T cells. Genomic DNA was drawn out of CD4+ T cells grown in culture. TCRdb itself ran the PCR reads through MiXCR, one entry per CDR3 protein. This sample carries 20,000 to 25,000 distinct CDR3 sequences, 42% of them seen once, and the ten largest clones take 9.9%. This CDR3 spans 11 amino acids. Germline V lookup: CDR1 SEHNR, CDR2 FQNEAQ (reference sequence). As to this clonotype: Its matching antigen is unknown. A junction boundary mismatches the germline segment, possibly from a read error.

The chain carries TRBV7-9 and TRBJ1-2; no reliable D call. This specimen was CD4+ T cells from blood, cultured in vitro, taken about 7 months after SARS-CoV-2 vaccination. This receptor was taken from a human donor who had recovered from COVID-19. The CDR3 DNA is TGTGCCAGCAGCTTAGGATTTGGCTACGCCTTC. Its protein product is CASSLGFGYAF.